The sequence of this T cell receptor (beta chain) was determined in a study of cytotoxic CD8 clonotypes in ibrutinib-treated CLL. V was trimmed by 2 bases and J by 2 bases, leaving 7 bases between them. Germline CDR1 reads MDHEN; CDR2 reads SYDVKM. The CDR3 consists of 15 residues. Roughly 2.2 micrograms of genomic DNA from cryopreserved PBMCs went into TCR beta libraries. The table came from immunoSEQ multiplex PCR; TCRdb's copy has only in-frame clones and leaves some out. The sample lists about 140,000 clones, approximately 75% occurring once. Sequencing used PBMCs, obtained after 12 months of ibrutinib treatment. This chain links TRBV28 with TRBJ2-6; tentative D call: TRBD1 (5 bases). The receptor was derived from a human donor with chronic lymphocytic leukemia. DNA for the CDR3: TGTGCCAGCAGTTTAGCCAGGGCTGGGGCCAACGTCCTGACTTTC. Translated: CASSLARAGANVLTF.